The entry below describes one T cell receptor (beta chain). The clone's antigen remains unknown. Nothing much larger sits one base from this clone, and base qualities are not available. The immunoSEQ Assay, a bias-controlled multiplex PCR, was used to amplify TCRbeta CDR3 regions from genomic DNA. As for how the authors treated the data: The number of nucleated cells in each sample was estimated by amplification of reference gene primers within the assay. To quantify the absolute abundance of each unique TCRbeta CDR3 rearrangement, sequence reads were collapsed and filtered. For each sample, productive Simpson clonality was calculated as the square root of Simpson's diversity index over productive rearrangements. Entries here come from immuneACCESS through TCRdb and include only in-frame sequences with V and J called. Some clones fail to appear in such tables; in the studies checked, an unresolved V gene covers under half of the shortfall, and the cause of the remainder is unknown. V and J calls plus clone size are reproduced from that table; the DNA served to infer D and trimming. The table for this sample lists fewer than 140,000 clones; about 82% of them were counted only once. The ten largest clones capture 6.2% of the sample.

One collaborating source in Seattle enrolled patients during active infection and followed them longitudinally through the course of disease. Whole blood was collected in K2EDTA tubes by collaborating institutions according to the institutions' own protocols. Collaborator samples were shipped for TCRbeta analysis as frozen whole blood, isolated PBMCs, or DNA extracted from either sample type. This entry belongs to a study of blood T cell repertoires in COVID-19 (TCRdb year 2020). About the investigation overall: Samples from collaborators originated in the United States, Italy and Spain and spanned both the acute and convalescent phases of COVID-19. The material from the prospective study consisted of cDNA or gDNA derived from T cells, B-cell-depleted T cells, or PBMCs. Deeply sampled blood TCRbeta repertoires from subjects exposed to, actively infected with, or recovered from COVID-19 were included in the dataset. A freely available public database, intended as a resource for researchers studying the immune response to SARS-CoV-2, is where the repertoires were released. The samples were drawn from two sources: the first 160 participants of the ongoing ImmuneRACE study, and 1,000 to 1,500 subjects contributed by 6 global collaborators. The sample metadata nearly always contained a de-identified subject ID, COVID-19 status, age in years and sex. Where available, HLA class I and class II types were obtained from metadata supplied by the sample provider rather than from assay-based typing. The paper's findings and limits, for the study overall: The amount of clinical and demographic metadata varied by source and participant and was provided uncurated.

What was sequenced was peripheral blood. This receptor was taken from a man at least 80 years old with COVID-19, enrolled during active disease.

In nucleotides, the sequence is TGTGCCAGCAACCAGGGGCAGATTGCAACTAATGAAAAACTGTTTTTT. This yields the protein CASNQGQIATNEKLFF. The V and J segments used are TRBV7-9 and TRBJ1-4; a tentative D call is TRBD1 (6 bases match). The V and J ends are trimmed by 7 bases and 0 bases, leaving 15 bases between them. From the germline V gene (reference sequence), CDR1 is SEHNR and CDR2 is FQNEAQ. The CDR3 covers 16 residues, taking in both the cysteine and the phenylalanine. Just the 48-base CDR3 DNA is kept, in frame starting at base 1.